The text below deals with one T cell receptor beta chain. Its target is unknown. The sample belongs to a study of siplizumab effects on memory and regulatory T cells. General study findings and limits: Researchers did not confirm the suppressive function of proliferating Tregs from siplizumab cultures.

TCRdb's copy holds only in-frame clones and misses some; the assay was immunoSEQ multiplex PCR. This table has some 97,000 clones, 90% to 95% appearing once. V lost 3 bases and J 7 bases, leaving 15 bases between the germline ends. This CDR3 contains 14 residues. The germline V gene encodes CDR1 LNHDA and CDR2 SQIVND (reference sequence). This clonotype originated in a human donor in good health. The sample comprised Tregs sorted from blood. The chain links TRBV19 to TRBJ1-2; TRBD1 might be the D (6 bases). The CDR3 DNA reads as TGTGCCAGTAGTATTGGGGGCAGGGGAAGTGGCTACACCTTC. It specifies CASSIGGRGSGYTF.